The next 14 T cell receptor beta chains were all read from a single sample in a study of blood T cell repertoires in COVID-19. The method was immunoSEQ multiplex PCR; TCRdb's version includes in-frame clones alone and lacks a portion of them. The data hold about 42,000 clones, with 85% to 90% observed a single time. The material sequenced was peripheral blood. The receptors come from a man between 70 and 80 years old with acute or convalescent COVID-19.

This clone was found a few times. The rearrangement uses TRBV7-2 and TRBJ2-2; D might be TRBD1 (5 bases). V lost 0 bases, J lost 4 bases, and 6 bases lay in between. This CDR3 spans 14 amino acids. In germline, CDR1 is SGHTA, CDR2 FQGNSA. The chain's CDR3 is CASSLAGPTGELFF. The CDR3 DNA sequence: TGTGCCAGCAGCTTAGCGGGGCCCACCGGGGAGCTGTTTTTT.

This chain connects TRBV3-1 (or the pseudogene TRBV3-2) to TRBJ1-1; unclear D gene. The V end lost 4 bases, the J end lost 6 bases, and 12 bases lay between the germline ends. The CDR3 runs 13 residues. Looked up from germline, CDR1 is LGHDT and CDR2 is YNNKEL (reference sequence). The CDR3 loop reads CASSLQLNAEAFF. The CDR3 DNA sequence: TGTGCCAGCAGCCTGCAGTTAAACGCTGAAGCTTTCTTT.

Only a few counts were recorded for this clone. The J gene is TRBJ2-2, the V gene TRBV5-1, with 12 bases lining up with TRBD2. The germline V gene encodes CDR1 SGHRS and CDR2 YFSETQ. V lost 3 bases and J lost 11; bases outside the gene matches: 8. The CDR3 spans 15 residues. The CDR3 coding sequence is TGCGCCAGCAGCTCCTCGACTAGCGGGAGTGGCGAGCTGTTTTTT. Translated: CASSSSTSGSGELFF.

The chain combines TRBV19 with TRBJ2-1, with TRBD2 identical over 8 bases. The CDR3 is 14 residues long. Germline CDR1 LNHDA, CDR2 SQIVND (reference sequence). V shed 1 base and J 8 bases; nucleotides not matched to a gene: 4. CDR3 DNA sequence: TGTGCCAGTAGTATAGCTGGTAGCGGGGATGAGCAGTTCTTC. This encodes CASSIAGSGDEQFF.

This chain joins TRBV7-2 and TRBJ1-4, with a tentative D call TRBD1 (5 bases). The V gene lost 1 base and the J gene lost 8 bases, with 11 bases spanning the gap. The CDR3 has 14 residues. CDR1 and CDR2 (germline): SGHTA, FQGNSA. This chain's CDR3 is CASSLGREGEKLFF. CDR3 DNA: TGTGCCAGCAGCTTAGGCAGGGAGGGAGAAAAACTGTTTTTT.

The V call is TRBV4-2, the J call TRBJ1-2; D gene unclear. V was shortened by 4 bases and J by 1 base, with 13 bases between the two germline ends. In germline, CDR1 is LGHNA, CDR2 YNFKEQ. This CDR3 comprises 15 residues. In DNA form, the CDR3 reads TGTGCCAGCAGCCGGACCTACGAGGGTAACTATGGCTACACCTTC. Its protein is CASSRTYEGNYGYTF.

The rearrangement uses TRBV3-1 (or the pseudogene TRBV3-2) and TRBJ2-1; TRBD2 matches 10 bases. The CDR3 loop spans 17 amino acids. In germline, CDR1 is LGHDT, CDR2 YNNKEL (reference sequence). Germline trimming cut 1 base from V and 0 bases from J; bases unmatched to any gene: 3. CDR3 amino acids: CASSQVSGGVSYNEQFF. CDR3 DNA: TGTGCCAGCAGCCAAGTGAGCGGGGGGGTCTCCTACAATGAGCAGTTCTTC.

V is TRBV29-1 and J is TRBJ2-2; TRBD1 matches 9 bases. CDR3 length equals 15 residues. Germline trimming cut 4 bases from V and 1 base from J; bases unmatched to any gene: 4. CDR1 is SQVTM and CDR2 is ANQGSEA in the germline V gene. This CDR3 is CSVVQGALNTGELFF. The CDR3 DNA sequence: TGCAGCGTTGTACAGGGGGCTCTGAACACCGGGGAGCTGTTTTTT.

The chain recombines TRBV25-1 with TRBJ1-2, with D possibly TRBD1 on 6 matching bases. The CDR3 runs 15 residues. V lost 4 bases and J 4 bases, leaving 16 bases between the germline ends. CDR1 is MGHDK and CDR2 is SYGVNS in the germline V gene. This chain's CDR3 is CASSGLSQGVYGYTF. CDR3 coding DNA: TGTGCCAGCAGTGGATTATCACAGGGAGTCTATGGCTACACCTTC.

The chain combines TRBV5-4 with TRBJ2-7; TRBD1 matches at 9 bases. With V trimmed by 4 bases and J by 4 bases, 6 bases remained unmatched. The CDR3 totals 14 residues. Looked up from germline, CDR1 is SGHNT and CDR2 is YYREEE (reference sequence). The CDR3 DNA reads as TGTGCCAGCAGCCGCGACAGGGGGGCGTACGAGCAGTACTTC. Its translation: CASSRDRGAYEQYF.

The V gene is TRBV18, the J gene TRBJ1-6; 8 nucleotides agree with TRBD1. The V gene end was trimmed by 4 bases and the J gene end by 9 bases; junction bases not matched to a gene: 8. The CDR3 sequence is 15 residues long. The germline V gene encodes CDR1 KGHSH and CDR2 LQKENI. The CDR3 here is CASSLTGEVASPLHF. Here the CDR3 DNA reads TGTGCCAGCTCACTGACAGGGGAAGTCGCTTCACCCCTCCACTTT.

J is TRBJ1-5 and V is TRBV6-5; 9 positions agree with TRBD1. In germline, CDR1 is MNHEY, CDR2 SVGAGI. The CDR3 is 13 amino acids. Written as DNA, the CDR3 is TGTGCACAGGGGGCAGGGGGCAATCAGCCCCAGCATTTT. Translating it yields CAQGAGGNQPQHF.

In this sample, this clone turned up once. J is TRBJ2-3 and V is TRBV7-9, with TRBD1 matching 8 bases. From germline, CDR1 is SEHNR and CDR2 FQNEAQ (reference sequence). There are 14 residues in the CDR3. The V and J ends lost 7 bases and 11 bases, in that order; junction bases with no gene match: 14. This CDR3 is CASNHLDRGLGQYF. In nucleotides, the CDR3 is TGTGCCAGCAACCACCTAGACAGGGGACTGGGGCAGTATTTT.

V gene TRBV7-9 combines with J gene TRBJ2-5; possible D gene TRBD2, 6 bases. Germline lookup yields CDR1 SEHNR and CDR2 FQNEAQ (reference sequence). The CDR3 length is 12 residues. The ends were cut back, 8 bases at V and 5 bases at J, with 12 bases in the middle. The CDR3 DNA sequence: TGTGCCAGCGGGCGGGGTGGTGAGACCCAGTACTTC. It specifies CASGRGGETQYF.